Shown below are 19 T cell receptor beta chains from a single sample sequenced in a study of cytomegalovirus exposure and HLA in healthy donors. The PCR contained 60 Vbeta and 13 Jbeta primers. The assay was immunoSEQ multiplex PCR, and TCRdb's table has in-frame clones only and misses some. The sample includes some 53,000 clones. Sequences were obtained from PBMCs. These TCRs come from a woman in her sixties in good health and CMV-seropositive.

The CDR3 nucleotides are TGTGCCAGCAGTTACGGGTCAGGGGGAAATCAGCCCCAGCATTTT. The encoded protein is CASSYGSGGNQPQHF. J is TRBJ1-5 and V is TRBV6-5; 7 nucleotides match TRBD1. V lost 2 bases to trimming and J lost 4 bases; unmatched junction nucleotides: 5. This CDR3 has 15 amino acids. Germline V gene data show CDR1 as MNHEY and CDR2 as SVGAGI.

The CDR3 region has the DNA TGTGCCAGCAGCTTAAACAGGGGCAATTCACCCCTCCACTTT. Residues: CASSLNRGNSPLHF. This chain uses TRBV7-9 with TRBJ1-6; TRBD1 agrees at 7 bases. CDR3 length: 14 residues. Germline CDR1 reads SEHNR; CDR2 reads FQNEAQ (reference sequence). Trimming took 2 bases from V and 7 from J; bases not matched to a gene: 2.

The chain is built from TRBV5-1 and TRBJ1-2, with 7 bases aligning to TRBD1. V was pared by 10 bases and J by 6 bases, with 12 bases of the junction left unmatched. The germline V gene has CDR1 SGHRS and CDR2 YFSETQ. The CDR3 totals 13 residues. CDR3 amino acids: CAGRADGQDGYTF. The CDR3 nucleotides read TGCGCCGGAAGGGCGGATGGACAGGATGGCTACACCTTC.

The chain carries TRBV5-4 and TRBJ1-1; 10 bases are a match to TRBD1. The CDR3 extends over 16 amino acids. Germline V gene data show CDR1 as SGHNT and CDR2 as YYREEE (reference sequence). V gave up 4 bases and J gave up 0 bases; unmatched junction bases: 6. The DNA for the CDR3 is TGTGCCAGCAGCGGGGGACAGGGGTACATGAACACTGAAGCTTTCTTT. Its protein is CASSGGQGYMNTEAFF.

V gene TRBV6-1 combines with J gene TRBJ1-3; 7 bases are a match to TRBD1. The germline gives CDR1 MNHNS, CDR2 SASEGT. J lost 10 bases, V lost 6 bases, and 9 bases had no gene match. CDR3 length: 13 amino acids. CDR3 sequence (DNA): TGTGCCAGCAGAATTCCGGGACAGTCGACCATATATTTT. This sequence encodes CASRIPGQSTIYF.

This sequence joins TRBV5-1 and TRBJ2-5; unclear D gene. Germline V CDR1 and CDR2: SGHRS, YFSETQ. Trimming left V 0 bases short and J 1 base short, with 7 bases between. This CDR3 contains 14 residues. The CDR3 is CASSLGASQETQYF. The CDR3 DNA sequence: TGCGCCAGCAGCTTGGGGGCCAGCCAAGAGACCCAGTACTTC.

V and J are TRBV19 and TRBJ2-1, with TRBD2 matching over 10 bases. V shed 2 bases and J 7 bases; nucleotides not matched to a gene: 11. Germline values: CDR1 LNHDA, CDR2 SQIVND (reference sequence). The CDR3 runs to 17 residues. The CDR3 region has the DNA TGTGCCAGTAGTATACCCCCGGCTAGCGGGGGCCGGAATGAGCAGTTCTTC. Its translation: CASSIPPASGGRNEQFF.

The chain couples TRBV19 to TRBJ2-3; no reliable D call. Trimming took off 4 bases at V and 0 bases at J, with 5 bases between the two ends. Germline CDR1 LNHDA, CDR2 SQIVND (reference sequence). This CDR3 is 13 amino acids long. The CDR3 bases are TGTGCCAGTAGTACCCTCAGCACAGATACGCAGTATTTT. It yields the protein CASSTLSTDTQYF.

The rearrangement links TRBV5-1 to TRBJ2-1; D may be TRBD1 (5 bases). This CDR3 has 15 amino acids. Trimming cost V 4 bases and J 0 bases, with 11 bases left between them. Germline V CDR1 and CDR2: SGHRS, YFSETQ. This chain's CDR3 is CASSKGIGSYNEQFF. As DNA, the CDR3 is TGCGCCAGCAGCAAGGGGATCGGCTCCTACAATGAGCAGTTCTTC.

J is TRBJ2-1 and V is TRBV19; 7 positions match TRBD2. CDR1 is LNHDA, CDR2 SQIVND, per germline (reference sequence). Losses at the gene ends were 6 bases for V and 4 bases for J; bases not matched to a gene: 15. This CDR3 spans 17 amino acids. The CDR3 reads CASSDRGLAALYNEQFF. The CDR3 DNA sequence: TGTGCCAGTAGCGATCGTGGGCTAGCGGCCCTTTACAATGAGCAGTTCTTC.

The rearrangement joins TRBV11-3 to TRBJ2-5; 7 bases line up with TRBD1. Germline CDR1 is SGHNT and CDR2 is YENEEA. The V gene end was trimmed by 5 bases and the J gene end by 3 bases; junction bases not matched to a gene: 3. The CDR3 runs to 13 residues. DNA of the CDR3: TGTGCCAGCAGCCCGGGACAGAAAGAGACCCAGTACTTC. Its protein product is CASSPGQKETQYF.

This sequence joins TRBV10-2 and TRBJ2-7; 11 positions match TRBD2. Germline V gene data show CDR1 as WSHSY and CDR2 as SAAADI. J was trimmed by 5 bases and V by 3 bases; bases with no gene match: 3. CDR3 length equals 14 residues. The CDR3 DNA reads TGCGCCAGCAGTGATCCGGGACTAGCGGACGAGCAGTACTTC. This translates into CASSDPGLADEQYF.

The genes are TRBV7-9 and TRBJ2-7, with TRBD2 identical over 8 bases. In germline, CDR1 is SEHNR, CDR2 FQNEAQ (reference sequence). This CDR3 has 14 residues. J lost 2 bases, V lost 5 bases, and 5 bases had no gene match. CDR3 residues: CASSRAGVAYEQYF. In DNA, the CDR3 is TGTGCCAGCAGCCGAGCGGGGGTCGCCTACGAGCAGTACTTC.

The chain combines TRBV28 with TRBJ1-5; D might be TRBD1 (5 bases). The V end was cut by 3 bases, the J end by 0 bases, with 9 bases between. This CDR3 contains 15 residues. Germline CDR1 MDHEN, CDR2 SYDVKM. DNA of the CDR3: TGTGCCAGCAGTTTCCCGGACACTAGCAATCAGCCCCAGCATTTT. It specifies CASSFPDTSNQPQHF.

The chain has TRBV6-5 and TRBJ2-7; TRBD2 matches 10 bases. This CDR3 region has 15 residues. Per germline, CDR1 MNHEY and CDR2 SVGAGI. The ends lost 5 bases at V and 3 bases at J; junction bases unmatched: 7. This CDR3 reads CASSTTSGANYEQYF. DNA for the CDR3: TGTGCCAGCAGTACTACTAGCGGGGCTAACTACGAGCAGTACTTC.

The V and J genes are TRBV4-1 and TRBJ2-7; 9 bases align to TRBD1. V shed 2 bases and J 6 bases; nucleotides not matched to a gene: 8. The CDR3 length is 15 residues. CDR1 and CDR2 from the germline V gene are MGHRA and YSYEKL. The CDR3 DNA is TGCGCCAGCAGCCAACAAATACAGGGGGCGTTCGAGCAGTACTTC. Translation gives CASSQQIQGAFEQYF.

The rearrangement links TRBV29-1 to TRBJ2-7; 8 nucleotides match TRBD1. V trimming: 1 base; J trimming: 10 bases; junction bases outside the gene matches: 12. Germline values: CDR1 SQVTM, CDR2 ANQGSEA. The CDR3 runs to 14 residues. CDR3 in amino acids: CSVEAVGRGQGQYF. The DNA for the CDR3 is TGCAGCGTTGAAGCGGTAGGCAGGGGGCAAGGCCAGTACTTC.

J is TRBJ1-5 and V is TRBV15; 7 nucleotides agree with TRBD1. The CDR3 length is 17 residues. Looked up from germline, CDR1 is LNHNV and CDR2 is YYDKDF (reference sequence). Trimming took 1 base from V and 0 from J; bases not matched to a gene: 6. The CDR3 loop reads CATSRVRGADSNQPQHF. The CDR3 DNA sequence: TGTGCCACCAGCAGAGTCAGGGGGGCGGATAGCAATCAGCCCCAGCATTTT.

V and J are TRBV27 and TRBJ1-6; TRBD1 matches 8 bases. This CDR3 has 15 amino acids. Germline V gene sequence: CDR1 MNHEY, CDR2 SMNVEV (reference sequence). Losses at the gene ends were 5 bases for V and 7 bases for J; bases not matched to a gene: 7. CDR3 amino acids: CASSTGQGWNSPLHF. In DNA form, the CDR3 reads TGTGCCAGCAGTACCGGACAGGGATGGAATTCACCCCTCCACTTT.